The present entry profiles one TCR beta chain with its context. The antigen is not known. The data belong to a study of shared clonotypes between healthy human individuals. Study at large: Every donor yielded three CD4 naive, three CD4 memory, two CD8 naive and one CD8 memory plate. Study results and limitations: The authors sampled blood alone, and tissue repertoires likely differ.

Germline lookup yields CDR1 MDHEN and CDR2 SYDVKM. The V segment lost 4 bases and the J segment 6 bases; nucleotides outside the gene matches: 8. The CDR3 is 16 residues long. Each cell subset's genomic DNA was divided evenly among several immunoSEQ plates. TCRdb's table, derived via immunoSEQ multiplex PCR, lists solely in-frame clones and lacks some. The sample consists of around 2,000,000 clones, 85% to 95% of them appearing once. It was into CD45RA+ naive and CD45RA-negative memory subsets that the CD4+ cells were split. The TCR sequence derives from a man between 18 and 29 years old in good health. The sequenced sample consisted of naive CD4+ T cells sorted from blood. As to subset: CD45RA+ positively selected. The chain has TRBV28 and TRBJ1-6, with TRBD1 identical over 8 bases. CDR3 in amino acids: CASSSPGQGINSPLHF. The CDR3, as DNA: TGTGCCAGCAGTTCTCCCGGACAGGGCATTAATTCACCCCTCCACTTT. Variable domain in full (rest from reference TRBV28 and TRBJ1-6): DVKVTQSSRYLVKRTGEKVFLECVQDMDHENMFWYRQDPGLGLRLIYFSYDVKMKEKGDIPEGYSVSREKKERFSLILESASTNQTSMYLCASSSPGQGINSPLHFGNGTRLTVT.